This T cell receptor (beta chain) was captured by sequencing in a study of regulatory T cells in long-lasting Graves disease. Study-level background: Antithyroid drugs had been taken under 3 months by newly diagnosed Graves' patients.

Time point in this sample: newly diagnosed GD, antithyroid drugs for less than 3 months. Generation of the TCR library employed RNA extracted from PBMCs. V gave up 6 bases and J gave up 1 base, with 12 bases separating them. The CDR3 loop spans 13 amino acids. CDR1 and CDR2 (germline): SQVTM, ANQGSEA. This clonotype was found a few times. Construction of the TCR beta libraries employed iRepertoire HTBI primers in conjunction with Arm-PCR of CDR3 regions. From the multiplex PCR reads, TCRdb called clonotypes with MiXCR, one entry per CDR3 protein. The sample includes approximately 400,000 distinct CDR3 sequences, more than 12% of them seen just once. These data are also associated with another study on T cells in Graves' hyperthyroidism and ophthalmopathy.

This sequence was found in a woman between 25 and 40 years old with Graves disease. The rearrangement uses TRBV29-1 and TRBJ1-1; a possible D gene is TRBD1 (6 bases). The material sequenced was peripheral blood mononuclear cells (PBMCs), taken at new diagnosis, from a patient treated with antithyroid drugs. The CDR3 coding sequence is TGCAGCGTCAAGACAGGCACGAACACTGAAGCTTTCTTT. Its translation is CSVKTGTNTEAFF.